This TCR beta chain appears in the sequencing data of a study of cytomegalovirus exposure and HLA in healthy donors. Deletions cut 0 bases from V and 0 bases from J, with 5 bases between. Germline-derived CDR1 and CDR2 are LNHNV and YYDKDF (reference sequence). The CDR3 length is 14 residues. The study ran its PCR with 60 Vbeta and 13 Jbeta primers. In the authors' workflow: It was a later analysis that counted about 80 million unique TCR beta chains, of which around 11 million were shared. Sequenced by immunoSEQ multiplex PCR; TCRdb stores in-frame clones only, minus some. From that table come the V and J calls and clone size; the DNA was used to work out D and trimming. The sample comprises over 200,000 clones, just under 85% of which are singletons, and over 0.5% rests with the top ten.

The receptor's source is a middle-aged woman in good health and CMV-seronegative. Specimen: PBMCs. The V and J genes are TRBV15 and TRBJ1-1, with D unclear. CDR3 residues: CATSRESVNTEAFF. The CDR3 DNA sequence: TGTGCCACCAGCAGAGAGTCAGTGAACACTGAAGCTTTCTTT.